These 9 T cell receptor beta chains share one sample of origin, sequenced in a study of T cell responses to AZD1222 COVID-19 vaccine. Profiled with immunoSEQ multiplex PCR; TCRdb holds only in-frame clones, not every one. The profile shows 140,000 or so clones, 90% to 95% of them singletons. This sample comprised peripheral blood, obtained 28 days after the second AZD1222 dose. These receptors were taken from an adult who received the AZD1222 COVID-19 vaccine.

V gene TRBV9 combines with J gene TRBJ2-3; D is undetermined. Germline assignment: CDR1 SGDLS and CDR2 YYNGEE. V gave up 0 bases and J gave up 0 bases, with 8 bases separating them. This CDR3 region has 15 residues. CDR3 DNA: TGTGCCAGCAGCGTAGACCTGACTAGCACAGATACGCAGTATTTT. As protein: CASSVDLTSTDTQYF.

The CDR3 loop is CASRVPGLQQTGYTF. The CDR3 region has the DNA TGTGCCAGCAGAGTGCCCGGACTTCAACAAACCGGCTACACCTTC. This chain links TRBV28 with TRBJ1-2; D call uncertain. The CDR3 has 15 residues. The V and J ends lost 6 bases and 8 bases respectively, with 22 bases between them. Germline-derived CDR1 and CDR2 are MDHEN and SYDVKM.

This clone occurred once. This chain links TRBV13 with TRBJ2-7; D tentatively reads TRBD1 or TRBD2 (7 bases each). The CDR3 consists of 15 residues. V lost 5 bases to trimming and J lost 6 bases, with 20 bases between them. In germline, CDR1 is PRHDT, CDR2 FYEKMQ (reference sequence). CDR3 in amino acids: CASSPDREGVSEQYF. The CDR3, as DNA: TGTGCCAGCAGCCCCGACAGGGAGGGAGTCTCCGAGCAGTACTTC.

The gene calls are TRBV6-2 or TRBV6-3 and TRBJ1-5; the D gene is possibly TRBD1 (6 bases). V lost 6 bases and J lost 8, with 17 bases in between. The CDR3 length is 14 residues. Germline V CDR1 and CDR2: MNHEY, SVGEGT. The CDR3 loop reads CASSLRQGKEPQHF. The CDR3 DNA sequence: TGTGCCAGCAGCCTTCGGCAGGGGAAGGAGCCCCAGCATTTT.

The chain couples TRBV5-5 to TRBJ1-4; the match to TRBD1 covers 10 bases. Germline V lookup: CDR1 SGHKS, CDR2 YYEKEE (reference sequence). This CDR3 is 17 amino acids long. The V gene end was trimmed by 0 bases and the J gene end by 6 bases; junction bases not matched to a gene: 8. Here the CDR3 reads CASSLGDRGVNDEKLFF. As DNA, the CDR3 is TGTGCCAGCAGCTTGGGGGACAGGGGAGTGAACGATGAAAAACTGTTTTTT.

This clone occurred once. The chain has TRBV20-1 and TRBJ2-1, with D unresolved. Germline values: CDR1 DFQATT, CDR2 SNEGSKA (reference sequence). The CDR3 has 11 residues. The V end lost 6 bases, the J end lost 5 bases, and 8 bases lay between the germline ends. This chain's CDR3 is CSATNHNEQFF. Written as DNA, the CDR3 is TGCAGTGCGACAAACCACAATGAGCAGTTCTTC.

The rearrangement joins TRBV4-2 to TRBJ2-6; the D gene could be TRBD1 or TRBD2 (5 bases each). This CDR3 has 15 residues. The V end was cut by 0 bases, the J end by 2 bases, with 5 bases between. The germline CDR1 and CDR2 sequences are LGHNA and YNFKEQ. The CDR3 DNA reads as TGTGCCAGCAGCCAAGAGGGGGCTGGGGCCAACGTCCTGACTTTC. Translated: CASSQEGAGANVLTF.

This chain connects TRBV11-2 to TRBJ2-5; D is possibly TRBD2 (5 bases). CDR3 length: 15 residues. V was trimmed by 2 bases and J by 3 bases, leaving 13 bases between them. CDR1 and CDR2 (germline): SGHAT, FQNNGV. Here the CDR3 reads CASSLITEEKETQYF. CDR3 DNA: TGTGCCAGCAGCTTAATTACGGAGGAGAAAGAGACCCAGTACTTC.

The chain recombines TRBV12-3 or TRBV12-4 with TRBJ1-2; D is undetermined. The CDR3 contains 13 residues. The V gene lost 3 bases and the J gene lost 7 bases, with 12 bases spanning the gap. CDR3 in amino acids: CASSFRVGSGYTF. The CDR3 coding sequence is TGTGCCAGCAGTTTTAGGGTGGGGTCTGGCTACACCTTC.